This T cell receptor (beta chain) originates from a study of T-cell memory formation after mild COVID-19. Notes on the study in general: Most CD4+ clones that shrank were in CM and EM, while CD8+ ones turned up in EMRA.

With constant-segment primers, 5'RACE yielded cDNA libraries of TCR alpha and TCR beta that carried sample barcodes and UMIs. From the 5' RACE reads, TCRdb called clonotypes with MiXCR, one entry per CDR3 protein. The data show 250,000 to 300,000 distinct CDR3 sequences, roughly 17% seen once. As for this clonotype: The antigen is undetermined.

CDR1 is MDHEN and CDR2 is SYDVKM in the germline V gene. V was trimmed by 8 bases and J by 6 bases, leaving 13 bases between them. The CDR3 totals 13 residues. Sequencing was done on a sample of PBMCs or a T cell subset sorted from them (not recorded which). The rearrangement joins TRBV28 to TRBJ1-4; D is possibly TRBD1 (5 bases). The TCR originated in a man younger than 35 who had mild COVID-19 (a few samples of this study predate the infection). Cell type and time point are not known. CDR3 in amino acids: CASGGGGDEKLFF. The CDR3 DNA sequence: TGTGCCAGCGGCGGTGGGGGAGATGAAAAACTGTTTTTT.